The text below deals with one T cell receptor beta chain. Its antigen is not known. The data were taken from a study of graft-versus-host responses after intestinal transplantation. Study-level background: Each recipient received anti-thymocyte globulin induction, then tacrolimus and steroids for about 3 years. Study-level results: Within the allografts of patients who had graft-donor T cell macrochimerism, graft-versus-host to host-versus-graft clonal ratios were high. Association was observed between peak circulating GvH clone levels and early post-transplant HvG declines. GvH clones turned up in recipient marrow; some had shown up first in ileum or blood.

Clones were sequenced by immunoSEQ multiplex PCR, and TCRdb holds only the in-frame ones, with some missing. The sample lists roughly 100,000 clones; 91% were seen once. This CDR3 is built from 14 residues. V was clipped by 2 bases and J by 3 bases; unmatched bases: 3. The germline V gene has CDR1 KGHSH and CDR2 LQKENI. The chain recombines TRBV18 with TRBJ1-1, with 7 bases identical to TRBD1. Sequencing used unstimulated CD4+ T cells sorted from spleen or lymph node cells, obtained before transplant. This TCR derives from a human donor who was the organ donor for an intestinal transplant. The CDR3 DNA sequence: TGTGCCAGCTCACCATCGACAGGGTACACTGAAGCTTTCTTT. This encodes CASSPSTGYTEAFF.